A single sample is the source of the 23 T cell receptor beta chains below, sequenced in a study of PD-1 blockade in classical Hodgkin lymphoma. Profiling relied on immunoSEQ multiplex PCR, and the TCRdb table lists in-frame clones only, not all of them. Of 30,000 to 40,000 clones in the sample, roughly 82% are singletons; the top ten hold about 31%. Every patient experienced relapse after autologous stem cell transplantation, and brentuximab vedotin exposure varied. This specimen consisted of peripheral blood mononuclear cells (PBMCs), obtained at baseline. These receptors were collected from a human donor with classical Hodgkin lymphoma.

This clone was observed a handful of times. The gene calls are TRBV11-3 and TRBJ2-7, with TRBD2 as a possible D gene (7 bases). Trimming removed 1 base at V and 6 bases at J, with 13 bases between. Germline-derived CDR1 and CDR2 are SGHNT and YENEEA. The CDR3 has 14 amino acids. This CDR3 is CASSLVGGRGEQYF. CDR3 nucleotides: TGTGCCAGCAGCTTAGTCGGGGGGCGCGGCGAGCAGTACTTC.

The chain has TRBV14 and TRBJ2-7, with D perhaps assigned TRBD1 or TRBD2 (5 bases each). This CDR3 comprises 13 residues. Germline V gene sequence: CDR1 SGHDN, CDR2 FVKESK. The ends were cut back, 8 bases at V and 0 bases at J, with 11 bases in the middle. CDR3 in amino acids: CASGGPNSYEQYF. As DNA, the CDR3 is TGTGCCAGCGGGGGACCCAACTCCTACGAGCAGTACTTC. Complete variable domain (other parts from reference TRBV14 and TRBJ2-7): EAGVTQFPSHSVIEKGQTVTLRCDPISGHDNLYWYRRVMGKEIKFLLHFVKESKQDESGMPNNRFLAERTGGTYSTLKVQPAELEDSGVYFCASGGPNSYEQYFGPGTRLTVT.

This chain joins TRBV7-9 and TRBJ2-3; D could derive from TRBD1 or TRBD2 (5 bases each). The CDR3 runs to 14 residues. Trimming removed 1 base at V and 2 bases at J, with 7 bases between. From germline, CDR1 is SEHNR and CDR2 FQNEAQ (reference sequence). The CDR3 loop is CASSLGGTTDTQYF. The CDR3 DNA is TGTGCCAGCAGCTTAGGAGGGACCACAGATACGCAGTATTTT.

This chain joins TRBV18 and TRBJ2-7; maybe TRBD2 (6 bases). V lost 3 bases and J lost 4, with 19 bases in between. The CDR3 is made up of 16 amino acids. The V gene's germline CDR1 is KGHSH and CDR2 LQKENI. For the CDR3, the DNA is TGTGCCAGCTCACCCGTTAGGGCGGGGATTCAATACGAGCAGTACTTC. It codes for CASSPVRAGIQYEQYF. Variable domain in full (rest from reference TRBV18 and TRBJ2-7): NAGVMQNPRHLVRRRGQEARLRCSPMKGHSHVYWYRQLPEEGLKFMVYLQKENIIDESGMPKERFSAEFPKEGPSILRIQQVVRGDSAAYFCASSPVRAGIQYEQYFGPGTRLTVT.

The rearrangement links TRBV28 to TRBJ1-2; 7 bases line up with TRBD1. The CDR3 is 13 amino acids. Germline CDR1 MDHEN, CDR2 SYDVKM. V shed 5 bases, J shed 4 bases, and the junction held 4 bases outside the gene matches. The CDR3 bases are TGTGCCAGCAGTGCCGACAGGGTCTATGGCTACACCTTC. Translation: CASSADRVYGYTF.

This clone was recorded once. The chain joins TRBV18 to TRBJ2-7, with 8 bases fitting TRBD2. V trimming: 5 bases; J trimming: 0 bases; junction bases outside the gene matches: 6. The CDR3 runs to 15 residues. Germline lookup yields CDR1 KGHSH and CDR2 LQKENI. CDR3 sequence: CASSEPGLDSYEQYF. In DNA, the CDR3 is TGTGCCAGCTCAGAGCCGGGACTAGACTCCTACGAGCAGTACTTC.

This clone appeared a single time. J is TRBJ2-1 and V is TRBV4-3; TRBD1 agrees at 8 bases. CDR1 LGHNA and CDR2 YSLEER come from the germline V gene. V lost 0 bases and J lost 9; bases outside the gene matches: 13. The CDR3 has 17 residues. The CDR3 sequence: CASSQDVPGRGLGEQFF. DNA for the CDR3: TGCGCCAGCAGCCAAGATGTACCGGGCAGGGGGCTAGGTGAGCAGTTCTTC.

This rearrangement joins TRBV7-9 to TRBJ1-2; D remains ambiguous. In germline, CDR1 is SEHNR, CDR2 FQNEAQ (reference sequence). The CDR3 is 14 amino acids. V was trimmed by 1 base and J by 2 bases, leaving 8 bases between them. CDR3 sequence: CASSLEVGNYGYTF. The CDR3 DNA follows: TGTGCCAGCAGCTTAGAGGTGGGGAACTATGGCTACACCTTC.

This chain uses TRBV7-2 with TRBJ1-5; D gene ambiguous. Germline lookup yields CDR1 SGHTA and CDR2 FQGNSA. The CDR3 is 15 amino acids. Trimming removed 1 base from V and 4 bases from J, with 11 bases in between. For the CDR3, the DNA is TGTGCCAGCAGCTTAGGCGCGACACAAAATCAGCCCCAGCATTTT. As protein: CASSLGATQNQPQHF.

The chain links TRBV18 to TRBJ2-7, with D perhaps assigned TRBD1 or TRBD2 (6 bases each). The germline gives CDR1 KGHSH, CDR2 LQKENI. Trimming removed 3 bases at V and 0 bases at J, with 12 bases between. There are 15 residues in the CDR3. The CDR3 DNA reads TGTGCCAGCTCACCGGCCGGGGGCCCCTCCTACGAGCAGTACTTC. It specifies CASSPAGGPSYEQYF.

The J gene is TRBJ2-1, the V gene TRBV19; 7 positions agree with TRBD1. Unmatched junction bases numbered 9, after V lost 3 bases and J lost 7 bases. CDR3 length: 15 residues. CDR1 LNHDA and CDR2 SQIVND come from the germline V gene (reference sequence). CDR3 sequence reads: CASSMTGSARNEQFF. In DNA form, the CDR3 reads TGTGCCAGTAGTATGACAGGGTCCGCCCGAAATGAGCAGTTCTTC. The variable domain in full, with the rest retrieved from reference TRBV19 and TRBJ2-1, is DGGITQSPKYLFRKEGQNVTLSCEQNLNHDAMYWYRQDPGQGLRLIYYSQIVNDFQKGDIAEGYSVSREKKESFPLTVTSAQKNPTAFYLCASSMTGSARNEQFFGPGTRLTVL.

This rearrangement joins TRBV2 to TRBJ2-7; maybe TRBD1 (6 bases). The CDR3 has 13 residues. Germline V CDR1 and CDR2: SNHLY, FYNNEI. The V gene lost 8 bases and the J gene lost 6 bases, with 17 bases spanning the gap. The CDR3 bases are TGTGCCAGCCAACAGGGCTTAACATCCGAGCAGTACTTC. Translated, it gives CASQQGLTSEQYF.

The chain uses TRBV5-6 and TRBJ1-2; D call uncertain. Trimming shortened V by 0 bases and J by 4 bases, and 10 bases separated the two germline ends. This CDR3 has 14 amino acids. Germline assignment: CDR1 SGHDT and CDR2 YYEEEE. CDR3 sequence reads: CASSLAGEGYGYTF. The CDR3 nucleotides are TGTGCCAGCAGCTTGGCCGGGGAGGGCTATGGCTACACCTTC.

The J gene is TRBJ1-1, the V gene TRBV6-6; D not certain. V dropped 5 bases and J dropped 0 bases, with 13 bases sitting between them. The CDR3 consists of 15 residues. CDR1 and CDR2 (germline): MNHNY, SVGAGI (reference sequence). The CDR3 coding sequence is TGTGCCAGCAGTCCCCCCGCAGTCATGAACACTGAAGCTTTCTTT. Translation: CASSPPAVMNTEAFF.

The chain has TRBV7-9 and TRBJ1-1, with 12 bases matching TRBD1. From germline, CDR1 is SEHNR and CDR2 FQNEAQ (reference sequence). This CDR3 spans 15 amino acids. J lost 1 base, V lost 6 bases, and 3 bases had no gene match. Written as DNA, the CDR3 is TGTGCCAGCAGAGGGACAGGGGGCCCGAACACTGAAGCTTTCTTT. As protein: CASRGTGGPNTEAFF.

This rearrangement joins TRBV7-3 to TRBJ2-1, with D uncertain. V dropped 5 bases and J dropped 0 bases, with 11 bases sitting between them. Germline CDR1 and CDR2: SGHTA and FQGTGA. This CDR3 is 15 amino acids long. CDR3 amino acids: CASSTGPSSYNEQFF. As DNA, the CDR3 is TGTGCCAGCAGCACCGGCCCTAGCTCCTACAATGAGCAGTTCTTC.

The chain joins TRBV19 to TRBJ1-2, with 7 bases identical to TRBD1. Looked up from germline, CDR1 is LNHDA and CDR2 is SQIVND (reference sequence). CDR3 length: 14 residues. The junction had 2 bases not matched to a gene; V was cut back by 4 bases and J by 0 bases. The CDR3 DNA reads TGTGCCAGTAGTACTACAGGGGCTAACTATGGCTACACCTTC. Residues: CASSTTGANYGYTF.

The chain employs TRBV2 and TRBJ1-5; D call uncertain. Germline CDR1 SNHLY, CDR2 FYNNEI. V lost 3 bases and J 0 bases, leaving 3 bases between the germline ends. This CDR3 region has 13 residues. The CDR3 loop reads CASSDYSNQPQHF. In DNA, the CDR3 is TGTGCCAGCAGTGATTATAGCAATCAGCCCCAGCATTTT.

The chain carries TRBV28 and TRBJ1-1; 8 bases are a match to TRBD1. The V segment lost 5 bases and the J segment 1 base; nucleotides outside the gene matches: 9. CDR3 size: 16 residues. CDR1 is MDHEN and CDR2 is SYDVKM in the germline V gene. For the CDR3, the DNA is TGTGCCAGCAGTCCCTCAGGGGGCGTCTGGAACACTGAAGCTTTCTTT. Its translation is CASSPSGGVWNTEAFF.

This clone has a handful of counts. CDR3 sequence (DNA): TGTGCCAGCAGGGCAGGGGGCCTCGGGGGCACTGAAGCTTTCTTT. The encoded protein is CASRAGGLGGTEAFF. V and J are TRBV6-5 and TRBJ1-1; the match to TRBD1 covers 8 bases. The CDR3 totals 15 residues. Germline trimming cut 6 bases from V and 4 bases from J; bases unmatched to any gene: 10. Germline CDR1 MNHEY, CDR2 SVGAGI.

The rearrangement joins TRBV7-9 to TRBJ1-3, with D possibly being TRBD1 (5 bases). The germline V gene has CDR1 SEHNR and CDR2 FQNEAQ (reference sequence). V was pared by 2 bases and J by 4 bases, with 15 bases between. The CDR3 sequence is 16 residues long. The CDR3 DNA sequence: TGTGCCAGCAGCTTACTCCCCCAGGGCGCAGGAAACACCATATATTTT. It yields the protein CASSLLPQGAGNTIYF.

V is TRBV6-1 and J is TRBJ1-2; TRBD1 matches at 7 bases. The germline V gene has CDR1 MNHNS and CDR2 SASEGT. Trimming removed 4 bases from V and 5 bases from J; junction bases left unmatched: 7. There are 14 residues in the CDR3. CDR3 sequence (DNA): TGTGCCAGCAGTGGGACCGGGACAGCATATGGCTACACCTTC. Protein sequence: CASSGTGTAYGYTF.

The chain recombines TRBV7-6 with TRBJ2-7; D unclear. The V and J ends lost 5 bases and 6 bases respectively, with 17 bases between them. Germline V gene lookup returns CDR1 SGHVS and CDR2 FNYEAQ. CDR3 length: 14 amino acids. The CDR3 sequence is CASSLRPDGGEQYF. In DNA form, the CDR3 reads TGTGCCAGCAGCCTCAGACCCGACGGTGGCGAGCAGTACTTC. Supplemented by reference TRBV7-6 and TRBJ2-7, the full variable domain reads GAGVSQSPRYKVTKRGQDVALRCDPISGHVSLYWYRQALGQGPEFLTYFNYEAQQDKSGLPNDRFSAERPEGSISTLTIQRTEQRDSAMYRCASSLRPDGGEQYFGPGTRLTVT.